This T cell receptor beta chain was profiled in a study of T-cell memory formation after mild COVID-19. With regard to this clonotype: The junction does not match germline at one end; this may be a read error.

The germline V gene encodes CDR1 ENHRY and CDR2 SYGVKD. The CDR3 runs to 15 residues. TCRdb redid the calling of the 5' RACE reads with MiXCR, one entry per CDR3 protein. Here the sample spans around 320,000 distinct CDR3 sequences, 14% being singletons. Material: PBMCs or a T cell subset sorted from them (not recorded which). The chain links TRBV10-3 to TRBJ1-2; no firm D call. The sequence derives from a man aged 18 to 30 who had mild COVID-19 (a few samples of this study predate the infection). Cell type and time point are not known. The CDR3 sequence: CAISKSAQQIYGYTF. The DNA for the CDR3 is TGTGCCATCAGTAAGTCCGCGCAACAGATCTATGGCTACACCTTC.